A selection of T cell receptor beta chains follows, all from one sample in a study of T cells after yellow fever vaccination. From the 5' RACE reads, TCRdb called clonotypes with MiXCR, one entry per CDR3 protein. The profile covers approximately 120,000 distinct CDR3 sequences, with about 7.4% appearing a single time and 2.5% taken by the ten largest. The source material was CD4+ T cells sorted from PBMCs, sampled 10 days after the first yellow fever vaccination. Receptors originate from a man between 18 and 29 years old who received the YFV17D yellow fever vaccine. CDR3s include the opening cysteine and the closing phenylalanine or tryptophan. D genes are given only for firm matches. Expanded clones get a size class; other rows say once, few or many, or leave the size out.

size	length	V	J	D	CDR3	DNA
-	16	TRBV7-6	TRBJ2-2	-	CASSPRSAANTGELFF	TGTGCCAGCAGCCCGCGTTCGGCGGCTAACACCGGGGAGCTGTTTTTT
many	14	TRBV5-1	TRBJ2-3	TRBD1	CASSRTGKEDTQYF	TGCGCCAGCAGCCGGACAGGGAAAGAAGATACGCAGTATTTT
many	17	TRBV27	TRBJ2-5	TRBD2	CASSMSGSGGGVETQYF	TGTGCCAGCAGTATGTCTGGGAGCGGGGGTGGCGTAGAGACCCAGTACTTC
few	14	TRBV7-8	TRBJ1-4	-	CASSFFGPGEKLFF	TGTGCCAGCAGCTTTTTTGGCCCGGGGGAAAAACTGTTTTTT
many	12	TRBV12-3/TRBV12-4	TRBJ2-1	-	CASSTTGNEQFF	TGTGCCAGCAGCACGACCGGGAATGAGCAGTTCTTC
few	13	TRBV20-1	TRBJ2-3	TRBD2	CSVSGGATDTQYF	TGCAGTGTTAGCGGGGGGGCCACAGATACGCAGTATTTT
many	13	TRBV9	TRBJ1-4	-	CASSVALGEKLFF	TGTGCCAGCAGCGTAGCGTTAGGTGAAAAACTGTTTTTT
many	13	TRBV7-2	TRBJ2-7	TRBD2	CASRGTSSYEQYF	TGTGCCAGCAGGGGGACTAGCTCCTACGAGCAGTACTTC
many	14	TRBV12-3/TRBV12-4	TRBJ1-4	TRBD1	CASTLTGVGEKLFF	TGTGCCAGCACCCTGACAGGGGTTGGTGAAAAACTGTTTTTT
many	13	TRBV29-1	TRBJ1-1	-	CSVAGTWGTEAFF	TGCAGCGTGGCCGGGACATGGGGAACTGAAGCTTTCTTT
few	16	TRBV4-2	TRBJ1-4	-	CASSQDLGGEREKLFF	TGTGCCAGCAGCCAAGATTTAGGCGGAGAGCGTGAAAAACTGTTTTTT
many	14	TRBV7-9	TRBJ2-3	-	CASSLAVIADTQYF	TGTGCCAGCAGCTTAGCAGTAATCGCAGATACGCAGTATTTT
many	15	TRBV7-3	TRBJ2-2	TRBD1	CASGSGQGLTGELFF	TGTGCCAGTGGCTCGGGACAGGGGCTCACCGGGGAGCTGTTTTTT
many	15	TRBV7-2	TRBJ2-7	-	CASSSMARGPYEQYF	TGTGCCAGCAGCTCGATGGCAAGGGGACCCTACGAGCAGTACTTC